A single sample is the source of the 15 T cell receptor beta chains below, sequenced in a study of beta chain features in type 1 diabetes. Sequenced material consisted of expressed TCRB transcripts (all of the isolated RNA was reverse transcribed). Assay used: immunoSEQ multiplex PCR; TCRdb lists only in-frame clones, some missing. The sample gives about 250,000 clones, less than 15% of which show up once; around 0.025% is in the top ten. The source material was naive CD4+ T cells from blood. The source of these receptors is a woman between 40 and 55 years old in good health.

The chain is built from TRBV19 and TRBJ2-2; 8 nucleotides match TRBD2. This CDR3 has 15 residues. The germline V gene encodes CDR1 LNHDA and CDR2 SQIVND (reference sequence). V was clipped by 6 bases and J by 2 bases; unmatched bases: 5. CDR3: CASSLGGGNTGELFF. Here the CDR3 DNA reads TGTGCCAGTAGCCTCGGGGGGGGTAACACCGGGGAGCTGTTTTTT.

The CDR3 DNA reads TGTGCCAGCAGGATTAGCGGGTCCCGGAGCGGGGAGCTGTTTTTT. This encodes CASRISGSRSGELFF. The chain is built from TRBV27 and TRBJ2-2, with TRBD2 matching 7 bases. This CDR3 is 15 amino acids long. V dropped 6 bases and J dropped 7; count of bases not matched to a gene: 11. Germline CDR1 reads MNHEY; CDR2 reads SMNVEV (reference sequence).

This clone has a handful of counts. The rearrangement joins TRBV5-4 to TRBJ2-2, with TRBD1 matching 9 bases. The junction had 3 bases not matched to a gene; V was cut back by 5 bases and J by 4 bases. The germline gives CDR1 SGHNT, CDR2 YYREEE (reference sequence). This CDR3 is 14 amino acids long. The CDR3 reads CASSKDRGTGELFF. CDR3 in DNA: TGTGCCAGCAGTAAGGACAGGGGCACCGGGGAGCTGTTTTTT.

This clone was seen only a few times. The DNA of the CDR3 is TGTGCCAGCAGCTCCCTAGCGGGGGGGCCAAGCTACGAGCAGTACTTC. This encodes CASSSLAGGPSYEQYF. This chain connects TRBV7-2 to TRBJ2-7, with 12 bases fitting TRBD2. CDR1 and CDR2 (germline): SGHTA, FQGNSA. V was pared by 4 bases and J by 3 bases, with 7 bases of the junction left unmatched. The CDR3 extends over 16 amino acids.

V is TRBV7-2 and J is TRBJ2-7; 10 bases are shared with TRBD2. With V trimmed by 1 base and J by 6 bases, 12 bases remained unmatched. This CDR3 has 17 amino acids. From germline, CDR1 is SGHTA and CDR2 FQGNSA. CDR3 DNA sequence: TGTGCCAGCAGCTTAGTAGGGCAGGCTAGCGGGGGTAGCGAGCAGTACTTC. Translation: CASSLVGQASGGSEQYF. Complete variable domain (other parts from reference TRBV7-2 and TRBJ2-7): GAGVSQSPSNKVTEKGKDVELRCDPISGHTALYWYRQSLGQGLEFLIYFQGNSAPDKSGLPSDRFSAERTGGSVSTLTIQRTQQEDSAVYLCASSLVGQASGGSEQYFGPGTRLTVT.

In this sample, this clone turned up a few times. CDR3 sequence reads: CASRTGLTNTEAFF. CDR3 in DNA: TGTGCCAGCAGGACAGGCCTAACAAACACTGAAGCTTTCTTT. The J gene is TRBJ1-1, the V gene TRBV16, with D perhaps matching TRBD1 (6 bases). V lost 6 bases to trimming and J lost 2 bases, with 13 bases between them. This CDR3 is 14 amino acids long. CDR1 is KGHSY, CDR2 FQNENV, per germline. The full variable domain, with the rest looked up from reference TRBV16 and TRBJ1-1, is GEEVAQTPKHLVRGEGQKAKLYCAPIKGHSYVFWYQQVLKNEFKFLISFQNENVFDETGMPKERFSAKCLPNSPCSLEIQATKLEDSAVYFCASRTGLTNTEAFFGQGTRLTVV.

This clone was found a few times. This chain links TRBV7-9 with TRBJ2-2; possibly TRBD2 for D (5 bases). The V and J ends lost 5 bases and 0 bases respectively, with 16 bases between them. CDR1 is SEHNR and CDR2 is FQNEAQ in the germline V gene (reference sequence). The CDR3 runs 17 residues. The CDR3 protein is CASSRSLRRANTGELFF. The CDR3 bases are TGTGCCAGCAGCCGGTCTTTGCGGCGGGCGAACACCGGGGAGCTGTTTTTT.

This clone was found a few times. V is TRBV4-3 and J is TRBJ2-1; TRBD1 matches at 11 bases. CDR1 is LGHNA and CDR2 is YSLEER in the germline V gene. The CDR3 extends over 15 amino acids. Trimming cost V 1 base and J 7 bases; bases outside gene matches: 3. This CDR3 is CASSQVGQGGNEQFF. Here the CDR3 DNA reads TGCGCCAGCAGCCAAGTGGGACAGGGGGGGAATGAGCAGTTCTTC.

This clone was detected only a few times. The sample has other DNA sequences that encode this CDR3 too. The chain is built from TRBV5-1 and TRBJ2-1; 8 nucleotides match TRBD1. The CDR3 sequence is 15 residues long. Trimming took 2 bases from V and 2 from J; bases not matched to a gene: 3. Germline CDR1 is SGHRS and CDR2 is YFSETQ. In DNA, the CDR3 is TGCGCCAGCAGCTTAGAGGGACAGGCCTACAATGAGCAGTTCTTC. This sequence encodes CASSLEGQAYNEQFF.

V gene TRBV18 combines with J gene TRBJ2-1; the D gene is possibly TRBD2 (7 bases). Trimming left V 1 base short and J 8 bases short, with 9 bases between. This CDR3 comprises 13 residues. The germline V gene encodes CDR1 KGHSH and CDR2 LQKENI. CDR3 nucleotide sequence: TGTGCCAGCTCACCACGCGGGGGCCATGAGCAGTTCTTC. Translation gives CASSPRGGHEQFF.

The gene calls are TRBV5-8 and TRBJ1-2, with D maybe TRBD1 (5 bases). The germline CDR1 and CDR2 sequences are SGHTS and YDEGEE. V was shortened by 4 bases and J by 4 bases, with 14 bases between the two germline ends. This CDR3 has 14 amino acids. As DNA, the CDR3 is TGTGCCAGCAGCCGGGGGGGTCCTCGCTATGGCTACACCTTC. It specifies CASSRGGPRYGYTF.

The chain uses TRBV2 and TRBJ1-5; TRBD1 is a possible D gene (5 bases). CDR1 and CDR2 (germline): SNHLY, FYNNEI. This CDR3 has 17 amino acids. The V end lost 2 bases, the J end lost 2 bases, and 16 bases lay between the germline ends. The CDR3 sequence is CASSESFQQAGNQPQHF. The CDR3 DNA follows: TGTGCCAGCAGTGAAAGTTTTCAACAGGCGGGCAATCAGCCCCAGCATTTT.

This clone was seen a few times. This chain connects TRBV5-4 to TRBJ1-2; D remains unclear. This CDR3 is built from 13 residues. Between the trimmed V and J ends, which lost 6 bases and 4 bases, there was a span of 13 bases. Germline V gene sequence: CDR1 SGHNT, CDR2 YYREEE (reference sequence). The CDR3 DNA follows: TGTGCCAGCACCCCTAGTCTTGGCTATGGCTACACCTTC. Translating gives CASTPSLGYGYTF.

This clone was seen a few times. The CDR3 sequence is CASTNPSGGPTQYF. The CDR3 bases are TGTGCCAGCACGAACCCTAGCGGGGGGCCTACGCAGTATTTT. This chain links TRBV13 with TRBJ2-3; 11 bases match TRBD2. Germline V lookup: CDR1 PRHDT, CDR2 FYEKMQ (reference sequence). CDR3 size: 14 residues. J was trimmed by 8 bases and V by 7 bases; bases with no gene match: 8.

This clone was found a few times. The CDR3 region has the DNA TGCGCCAGCAGGGGAGAAGGCAATCAGCCCCAGCATTTT. It yields the protein CASRGEGNQPQHF. The J gene is TRBJ1-5, the V gene TRBV23-1; the D is unclear. TRBV23-1 is classed as an ORF, of uncertain function. The CDR3 is 13 residues long. V shed 6 bases and J shed 2 bases, with 8 bases lying between them.